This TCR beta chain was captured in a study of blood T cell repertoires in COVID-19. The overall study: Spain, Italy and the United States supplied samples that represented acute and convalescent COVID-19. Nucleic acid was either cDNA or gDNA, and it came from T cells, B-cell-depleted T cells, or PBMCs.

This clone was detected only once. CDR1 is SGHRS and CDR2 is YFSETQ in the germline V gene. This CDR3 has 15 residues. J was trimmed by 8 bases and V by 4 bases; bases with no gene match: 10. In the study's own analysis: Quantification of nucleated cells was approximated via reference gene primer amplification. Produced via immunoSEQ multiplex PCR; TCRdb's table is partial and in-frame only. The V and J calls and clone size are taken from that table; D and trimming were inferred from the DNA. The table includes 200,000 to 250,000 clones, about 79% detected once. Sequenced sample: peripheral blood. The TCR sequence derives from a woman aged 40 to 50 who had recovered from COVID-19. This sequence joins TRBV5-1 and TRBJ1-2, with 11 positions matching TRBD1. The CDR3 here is CASSPSGTGGWGYTF. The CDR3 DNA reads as TGCGCCAGCAGCCCCTCCGGGACAGGGGGTTGGGGCTACACCTTC.